This TCR beta chain was recovered during a study of T-cell memory formation after mild COVID-19. Notes on the study in general: A second wave expanding day 15 to 37 was CD4+-biased; contracting clones were balanced. Cross-reactive memory appears to have joined, as suggested by some responding clones showing up in pre-infection memory. Clonal second-wave expansions that peaked on day 37 had unconfirmed SARS-CoV-2 specificity.

Constant-segment primers and 5'RACE yielded cDNA libraries for TCR alpha and TCR beta, each carrying sample barcodes and UMIs. TCRdb redid the calling of the 5' RACE reads with MiXCR, one entry per CDR3 protein. The sample lists about 350,000 distinct CDR3 sequences, around an eighth occurring once. This clonotype was seen repeatedly, ten times or more. The antigen remains unidentified. The CDR3 is 17 amino acids. V lost 4 bases and J lost 4; bases outside the gene matches: 8. Germline V lookup: CDR1 MGHRA, CDR2 YSYEKL. This chain connects TRBV4-1 to TRBJ2-2; 11 bases are a match to TRBD2. This clonotype was sampled from a man younger than 30 who had mild COVID-19 (a few samples of this study predate the infection). Cell type and time point are not known. The sequenced sample was PBMCs or a T cell subset sorted from them (not recorded which). The chain's CDR3 is CASSRDSGRAVTGELFF. Here the CDR3 DNA reads TGCGCCAGCAGCCGTGATAGCGGGAGGGCCGTCACCGGGGAGCTGTTTTTT.